This entry lists 31 T cell receptor beta chains sequenced from one sample in a study of cytomegalovirus exposure and HLA in healthy donors. 60 Vbeta and 13 Jbeta primers were used in PCR. The table came from immunoSEQ multiplex PCR; TCRdb's copy has only in-frame clones and leaves some out. The sample yields some 150,000 clones, about 80% seen once. Sequenced material: PBMCs. The origin of the receptors is a young man in good health and CMV-seropositive.

V and J are TRBV4-2 and TRBJ1-5; the match to TRBD1 covers 7 bases. CDR3 length: 17 residues. Losses at the gene ends were 0 bases for V and 0 bases for J; bases not matched to a gene: 5. Germline CDR1 is LGHNA and CDR2 is YNFKEQ. The CDR3 loop is CASSQDFAGGSNQPQHF. For the CDR3, the DNA is TGTGCCAGCAGCCAAGATTTCGCAGGGGGTAGCAATCAGCCCCAGCATTTT.

V usage is TRBV29-1 and J usage is TRBJ2-3; 15 nucleotides line up with TRBD2. Germline values: CDR1 SQVTM, CDR2 ANQGSEA. With V trimmed by 8 bases and J by 3 bases, 15 bases remained unmatched. CDR3 size: 18 residues. CDR3 loop: CSMLRTSGGAGSTDTQYF. CDR3 bases: TGCAGCATGCTTAGGACTAGCGGGGGGGCCGGGAGTACAGATACGCAGTATTTT.

This chain's CDR3 is CASSLWDNSGNTIYF. CDR3 bases: TGTGCCAGCAGCTTATGGGACAACTCTGGAAACACCATATATTTT. The gene calls are TRBV11-1 and TRBJ1-3; D is possibly TRBD1 (6 bases). The V end was cut by 2 bases, the J end by 0 bases, with 8 bases between. This CDR3 has 15 amino acids. Germline CDR1 and CDR2: SGHAT and FQDESV (reference sequence).

This clone was detected a few times. This rearrangement joins TRBV14 to TRBJ2-5; D might be TRBD1 (5 bases). Trimming pared 1 base from V and 4 bases from J, leaving 16 bases between. The CDR3 sequence is 16 residues long. Germline-derived CDR1 and CDR2 are SGHDN and FVKESK. This CDR3 is CASSQGGRVNGETQYF. The CDR3 DNA sequence: TGTGCCAGCAGCCAAGGGGGCAGGGTCAACGGAGAGACCCAGTACTTC. Based on the CDR3 plus reference TRBV14 and TRBJ2-5, the full variable domain is EAGVTQFPSHSVIEKGQTVTLRCDPISGHDNLYWYRRVMGKEIKFLLHFVKESKQDESGMPNNRFLAERTGGTYSTLKVQPAELEDSGVYFCASSQGGRVNGETQYFGPGTRLLVL.

The chain has TRBV27 and TRBJ2-3; 12 bases are a match to TRBD2. Trimming at V came to 5 bases and at J to 0 bases, leaving 9 bases not matched to a gene. The CDR3 spans 18 residues. The germline CDR1 and CDR2 sequences are MNHEY and SMNVEV (reference sequence). The CDR3 protein is CASSPTSGRTESTDTQYF. The CDR3 region has the DNA TGTGCCAGCAGTCCCACTAGCGGGAGGACCGAAAGCACAGATACGCAGTATTTT.

V is TRBV18 and J is TRBJ2-7; maybe TRBD1 (6 bases). Germline V gene sequence: CDR1 KGHSH, CDR2 LQKENI. The CDR3 has 15 amino acids. The ends were cut back, 6 bases at V and 4 bases at J, with 19 bases in the middle. This CDR3 is CASSPSGTRDYEQYF. CDR3 nucleotide sequence: TGTGCCAGCTCCCCCTCCGGGACAAGAGATTACGAGCAGTACTTC.

J is TRBJ1-6 and V is TRBV7-8; the D is unclear. The CDR3 extends over 16 amino acids. The germline gives CDR1 SGHVS, CDR2 FQNEAQ. V dropped 2 bases and J dropped 1 base, with 9 bases sitting between them. In DNA form, the CDR3 reads TGTGCCAGCAGCTTATCACGGGGTTCCTATAATTCACCCCTCCACTTT. Its translation: CASSLSRGSYNSPLHF.

J is TRBJ2-5 and V is TRBV15; 8 bases line up with TRBD2. The CDR3 loop spans 14 amino acids. The trim removed 5 bases at V and 1 base at J, leaving 3 bases unmatched. Germline CDR1 reads LNHNV; CDR2 reads YYDKDF (reference sequence). DNA of the CDR3: TGTGCCACCAGCCTTACTAGCGGCCAAGAGACCCAGTACTTC. This encodes CATSLTSGQETQYF. Based on the CDR3 plus reference TRBV15 and TRBJ2-5, the full variable domain is DAMVIQNPRYQVTQFGKPVTLSCSQTLNHNVMYWYQQKSSQAPKLLFHYYDKDFNNEADTPDNFQSRRPNTSFCFLDIRSPGLGDTAMYLCATSLTSGQETQYFGPGTRLLVL.

The rearrangement links TRBV14 to TRBJ2-7; D is perhaps TRBD1 (7 bases). Germline CDR1 is SGHDN and CDR2 is FVKESK. Trimming cost V 5 bases and J 2 bases, with 22 bases left between them. This CDR3 comprises 17 residues. The CDR3 reads CASSEVPWRGQTYEQYF. Here the CDR3 DNA reads TGTGCCAGCAGCGAAGTGCCGTGGAGGGGGCAGACCTACGAGCAGTACTTC.

The chain recombines TRBV4-2 with TRBJ1-2; TRBD1 aligns across 8 bases. The CDR3 is made up of 16 amino acids. CDR1 LGHNA and CDR2 YNFKEQ come from the germline V gene. V trimming: 0 bases; J trimming: 1 base; junction bases outside the gene matches: 4. CDR3 in amino acids: CASSQDRGPFNYGYTF. The CDR3, as DNA: TGTGCCAGCAGCCAAGACAGGGGGCCCTTTAACTATGGCTACACCTTC.

The rearrangement links TRBV4-2 to TRBJ2-1; D is possibly TRBD1 (5 bases). The V end was cut by 2 bases, the J end by 8 bases, with 7 bases between. Germline CDR1 reads LGHNA; CDR2 reads YNFKEQ. The length of the CDR3 is 12 residues. The CDR3 DNA reads as TGTGCCAGCAGCCAAAGGGGCTATGAGCAGTTCTTC. This gives the protein CASSQRGYEQFF.

The chain uses TRBV5-1 and TRBJ2-5; 13 bases fit TRBD2. This CDR3 spans 17 amino acids. V lost 0 bases to trimming and J lost 1 base; unmatched junction nucleotides: 3. The V gene's germline CDR1 is SGHRS and CDR2 YFSETQ. The CDR3 spells CASSLATSGGGQETQYF. In nucleotides, the CDR3 is TGCGCCAGCAGCTTGGCAACTAGCGGGGGGGGCCAAGAGACCCAGTACTTC.

The J gene is TRBJ1-4, the V gene TRBV7-9, with a weak D call TRBD1 (6 bases). CDR1 is SEHNR, CDR2 FQNEAQ, per germline (reference sequence). CDR3 size: 15 residues. Trimming removed 5 bases from V and 8 bases from J, with 18 bases in between. The CDR3 nucleotides read TGTGCCAGCAGCCAGGATTACAGGGCCGGGGAAAAACTGTTTTTT. Translated: CASSQDYRAGEKLFF.

The CDR3 sequence is CASSLSVLAGIGSYEQYF. For the CDR3, the DNA is TGTGCCAGCAGCTTATCGGTACTAGCGGGAATTGGGTCCTACGAGCAGTACTTC. The chain carries TRBV7-2 and TRBJ2-5; TRBD2 matches at 10 bases. Judging by the DNA end, TRBJ2-7 fits better; the J call may be wrong. The length of the CDR3 is 18 residues. Germline V gene sequence: CDR1 SGHTA, CDR2 FQGNSA.

This sequence joins TRBV30 and TRBJ2-7, with D perhaps matching TRBD2 (5 bases). Trimming cost V 7 bases and J 6 bases, with 19 bases left between them. CDR1 and CDR2 (germline): GTSNPN, SVGIG (reference sequence). The CDR3 consists of 13 residues. CDR3 sequence (DNA): TGTGCCTCCCGGACTCCACCGCTAAGCGAGCAGTACTTC. It yields the protein CASRTPPLSEQYF.

V is TRBV7-2 and J is TRBJ2-2; the D is unclear. Germline V gene lookup returns CDR1 SGHTA and CDR2 FQGNSA. Between the trimmed V and J ends, which lost 5 bases and 1 base, there was a span of 11 bases. This CDR3 is 15 amino acids long. DNA of the CDR3: TGTGCCAGCAGCCGAGCTACCCAGAACACCGGGGAGCTGTTTTTT. Its protein product is CASSRATQNTGELFF.

This chain links TRBV4-3 with TRBJ1-5; D is uncertain. In germline, CDR1 is LGHNA, CDR2 YSLEER. The CDR3 contains 14 residues. V was trimmed by 0 bases and J by 5 bases, leaving 8 bases between them. The CDR3 nucleotides read TGCGCCAGCAGCCAAGATTGGCGGGATCAGCCCCAGCATTTT. This gives the protein CASSQDWRDQPQHF.

This clone was observed a handful of times. V gene TRBV30 combines with J gene TRBJ2-1, with D possibly being TRBD2 (6 bases). V was pared by 2 bases and J by 2 bases, with 13 bases between. There are 15 residues in the CDR3. The germline V gene has CDR1 GTSNPN and CDR2 SVGIG (reference sequence). CDR3 in amino acids: CAWSPGGVTYNEQFF. The CDR3 DNA reads TGTGCCTGGAGTCCCGGCGGGGTTACCTACAATGAGCAGTTCTTC.

This chain links TRBV11-2 with TRBJ1-2; D uncertain. This CDR3 comprises 15 residues. CDR1 and CDR2 from the germline V gene are SGHAT and FQNNGV. Trimming left V 2 bases short and J 0 bases short, with 10 bases between. CDR3 DNA sequence: TGTGCCAGCAGCTTACGGGGTCTTACTAACTATGGCTACACCTTC. Translating it yields CASSLRGLTNYGYTF.

V gene TRBV30 combines with J gene TRBJ1-5; 9 bases are shared with TRBD1. The length of the CDR3 is 14 residues. V gave up 2 bases and J gave up 11 bases; unmatched junction bases: 10. CDR1 is GTSNPN and CDR2 is SVGIG in the germline V gene (reference sequence). Written as DNA, the CDR3 is TGTGCCTGGAGTCCCGGGACAGGGAGGGCGGCCCAGCATTTT. Translating gives CAWSPGTGRAAQHF.

J is TRBJ1-4 and V is TRBV6-5; 8 bases match TRBD1. The CDR3 has 14 amino acids. After removal of 5 bases from V and 6 bases from J, the junction contained 5 bases not matched to a gene. Germline V gives CDR1 MNHEY, CDR2 SVGAGI. In DNA form, the CDR3 reads TGTGCCAGCAGTAGGGACAGGTTTTATGAAAAACTGTTTTTT. Its translation is CASSRDRFYEKLFF.

The chain joins TRBV10-3 to TRBJ1-3; D ambiguous. V was trimmed by 5 bases and J by 1 base, leaving 12 bases between them. The germline gives CDR1 ENHRY, CDR2 SYGVKD. This CDR3 region has 15 residues. As DNA, the CDR3 is TGTGCCATCAGTTTCCAGGATCCTTCTGGAAACACCATATATTTT. Its protein product is CAISFQDPSGNTIYF.

The chain couples TRBV14 to TRBJ2-3, with unresolved D. CDR1 is SGHDN, CDR2 FVKESK, per germline. This CDR3 comprises 13 residues. Trimming took off 4 bases at V and 2 bases at J, with 7 bases between the two ends. The CDR3 DNA is TGTGCCAGCAGCCTCTATCACACAGATACGCAGTATTTT. Protein sequence: CASSLYHTDTQYF.

This clone was seen just once. V usage is TRBV30 and J usage is TRBJ2-7; TRBD2 aligns across 10 bases. The CDR3 extends over 18 amino acids. Trimming removed 0 bases from V and 0 bases from J; junction bases left unmatched: 11. Germline V CDR1 and CDR2: GTSNPN, SVGIG (reference sequence). Here the CDR3 reads CAWSVTRPLAGLSYEQYF. CDR3 nucleotide sequence: TGTGCCTGGAGTGTGACGAGGCCACTAGCGGGACTCTCCTACGAGCAGTACTTC.

The chain links TRBV13 to TRBJ2-7; 13 nucleotides match TRBD2. The CDR3 covers 16 residues. In germline, CDR1 is PRHDT, CDR2 FYEKMQ (reference sequence). V shed 4 bases, J shed 2 bases, and the junction held 5 bases outside the gene matches. CDR3 sequence reads: CASSSTSGGVPYEQYF. CDR3 sequence (DNA): TGTGCCAGCAGCTCTACTAGCGGGGGGGTACCCTACGAGCAGTACTTC.

On this clone: Different DNA sequences within this sample yield the same CDR3. The V gene is TRBV29-1, the J gene TRBJ1-2, with no clear D. Trimming removed 3 bases at V and 4 bases at J, with 3 bases between. The CDR3 consists of 10 residues. Germline V gene lookup returns CDR1 SQVTM and CDR2 ANQGSEA. CDR3 nucleotides: TGCAGCGTTGATAGCTATGGCTACACCTTC. Amino acid sequence: CSVDSYGYTF.

The gene calls are TRBV4-3 and TRBJ2-7; 7 bases match TRBD1. The V gene end was trimmed by 4 bases and the J gene end by 3 bases; junction bases not matched to a gene: 9. Germline V CDR1 and CDR2: LGHNA, YSLEER. CDR3 length: 15 residues. In nucleotides, the CDR3 is TGCGCCAGCAGCCCAGCAGACAGGGCGAGCTACGAGCAGTACTTC. Translating gives CASSPADRASYEQYF.

This chain links TRBV25-1 with TRBJ1-6; D gene unclear. This CDR3 region has 14 residues. The V and J ends lost 7 bases and 4 bases respectively, with 11 bases between them. CDR1 and CDR2 from the germline V gene are MGHDK and SYGVNS. CDR3 loop: CASTEAPYNSPLHF. The CDR3 DNA sequence: TGTGCCAGCACGGAGGCCCCGTATAATTCACCCCTCCACTTT.

This rearrangement joins TRBV10-3 to TRBJ2-2, with D maybe TRBD2 (6 bases). V gave up 5 bases and J gave up 1 base, with 14 bases separating them. In germline, CDR1 is ENHRY, CDR2 SYGVKD. CDR3 length: 16 residues. The CDR3 is CAISNLRDGNTGELFF. The CDR3 DNA reads as TGTGCCATCAGTAACCTGCGGGACGGGAACACCGGGGAGCTGTTTTTT.

The chain links TRBV25-1 to TRBJ2-1; TRBD1 agrees at 9 bases. CDR3 length equals 16 residues. CDR1 is MGHDK, CDR2 SYGVNS, per germline. The ends lost 0 bases at V and 3 bases at J; junction bases unmatched: 3. CDR3 DNA: TGTGCCAGCAGTGAATATGGGACAGGGAACTACAATGAGCAGTTCTTC. Translated: CASSEYGTGNYNEQFF.

CDR3 loop: CAWSVGTSGFYEQYF. The CDR3 nucleotides are TGTGCCTGGAGTGTAGGGACTAGCGGGTTCTACGAGCAGTACTTC. The chain has TRBV30 and TRBJ2-7; TRBD2 matches at 12 bases. Germline V lookup: CDR1 GTSNPN, CDR2 SVGIG (reference sequence). With 0 bases clipped from V and 3 bases from J, the junction kept 3 bases outside the gene matches. This CDR3 is built from 15 residues.